The rows below give T cell receptor beta chains drawn from one sample of a study of CD8 T cells in Susac syndrome. TCRdb used MiXCR to reprocess the immunoSEQ multiplex PCR reads, holding one entry per CDR3 protein. The repertoire consists of some 200,000 distinct CDR3 sequences, with roughly 95% occurring once and the leading ten covering around 0.096%. The sequencing sample was made of CD4+ T cells from PBMCs. The receptors shown here come from a human donor with Susac syndrome. Both conserved end residues are part of each CDR3. Each record gives: J gene, D gene, V gene, CDR3 protein, CDR3 DNA. A D gene is named only where the DNA matches it firmly.

TRBJ1-6,NA,TRBV5-1,CASSFGANSPLHF,TGCGCCAGCAGCTTCGGGGCGAATTCACCCCTCCACTTT
TRBJ1-3,NA,TRBV9,CASSVESRNTIYF,TGTGCCAGCAGCGTAGAATCAAGAAACACCATATATTTT
TRBJ2-7,NA,TRBV3-1,CASSQDRKEQYF,TGTGCCAGCAGCCAAGATCGAAAGGAGCAGTACTTC
TRBJ1-1,TRBD1,TRBV20-1,CSALDRGNTEAFF,TGCAGTGCCTTGGACAGGGGGAACACTGAAGCTTTCTTT
TRBJ2-1,NA,TRBV11-3,CASSFAAGTLYNEQFF,TGTGCCAGCAGCTTCGCGGCCGGGACTCTCTACAATGAGCAGTTCTTC
TRBJ1-6,NA,TRBV4-1,CASSQEEGYNSPLHF,TGCGCCAGCAGCCAAGAAGAGGGTTATAATTCACCCCTCCACTTT
TRBJ2-7,NA,TRBV12-3/TRBV12-4,CASSLSGGNSYEQYF,TGTGCCAGCAGTTTGTCTGGGGGAAACTCCTACGAGCAGTACTTC
TRBJ1-3,NA,TRBV12-3/TRBV12-4,CASSNRVGNTIYF,TGTGCCAGCAGTAACAGGGTTGGAAACACCATATATTTT
TRBJ1-2,NA,TRBV4-2,CASSQTRQGGGYTF,TGTGCCAGCAGCCAAACCCGGCAGGGAGGTGGCTACACCTTC
TRBJ2-1,NA,TRBV7-2,CASSQRPRGARGEQFF,TGTGCCAGCAGCCAAAGGCCCCGGGGGGCCCGTGGTGAGCAGTTCTTC
TRBJ2-1,NA,TRBV28,CASTPHTGTPYFNEQFF,TGTGCCAGCACTCCACACACCGGGACTCCGTATTTCAATGAGCAGTTCTTC
TRBJ2-1,NA,TRBV30,CAWSVVAQRMQFF,TGTGCCTGGAGTGTAGTGGCCCAACGTATGCAGTTCTTC
TRBJ2-7,TRBD1,TRBV5-1,CASSRAGTGTIYEQYF,TGCGCCAGCAGCCGGGCGGGGACAGGAACAATCTACGAGCAGTACTTC
TRBJ2-1,TRBD2,TRBV2,CASIKGFSGGSYNEQFF,TGTGCCAGCATCAAAGGGTTTAGCGGGGGGTCCTACAATGAGCAGTTCTTC